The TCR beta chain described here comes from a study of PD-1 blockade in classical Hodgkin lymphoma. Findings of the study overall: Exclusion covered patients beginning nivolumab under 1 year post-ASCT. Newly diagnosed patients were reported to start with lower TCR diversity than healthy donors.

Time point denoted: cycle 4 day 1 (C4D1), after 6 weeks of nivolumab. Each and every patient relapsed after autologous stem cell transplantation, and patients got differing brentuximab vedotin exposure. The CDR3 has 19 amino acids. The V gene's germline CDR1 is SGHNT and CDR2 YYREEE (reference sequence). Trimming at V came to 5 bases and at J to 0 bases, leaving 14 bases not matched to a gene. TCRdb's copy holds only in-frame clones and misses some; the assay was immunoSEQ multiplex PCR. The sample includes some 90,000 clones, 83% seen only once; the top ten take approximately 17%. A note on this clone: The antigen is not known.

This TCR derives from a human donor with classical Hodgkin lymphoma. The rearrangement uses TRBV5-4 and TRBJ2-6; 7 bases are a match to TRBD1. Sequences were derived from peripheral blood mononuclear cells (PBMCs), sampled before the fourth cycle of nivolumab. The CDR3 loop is CASSAEGATPNSGANVLTF. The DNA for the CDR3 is TGTGCCAGCAGTGCTGAGGGGGCGACCCCTAACTCTGGGGCCAACGTCCTGACTTTC. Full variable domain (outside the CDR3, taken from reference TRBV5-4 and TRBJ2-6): ETGVTQSPTHLIKTRGQQVTLRCSSQSGHNTVSWYQQALGQGPQFIFQYYREEENGRGNFPPRFSGLQFPNYSSELNVNALELDDSALYLCASSAEGATPNSGANVLTFGAGSRLTVL.